These 12 T cell receptor beta chains came from one sample sequenced in a study of T cell clusters in autoimmune cytopenias. One tube held mixed TRB-A and TRB-B primer pools for touch-down PCR. From its re-call of the multiplex PCR reads, TCRdb lists each CDR3 protein once, without DNA. This sample's table reports over 6,500 distinct CDR3 sequences. Some 40,000 genome equivalents of blood DNA were amplified for TRB. The sample was also reused in another study, on T cell repertoires in aging, cancer and after chemotherapy.

Sequenced sample: peripheral blood. The receptors were gathered from a human donor in good health.

The V gene is TRBV27, the J gene TRBJ1-6; TCRdb calls TRBD1, which cannot be checked without DNA. Germline lookup yields CDR1 MNHEY and CDR2 SMNVEV (reference sequence). The CDR3 consists of 14 residues. The CDR3 sequence is CASSPLTANSPLHF.

The chain joins TRBV19 to TRBJ2-7; the TCRdb D gene call, TRBD2, has no DNA to confirm it. This CDR3 contains 15 residues. The germline V gene has CDR1 LNHDA and CDR2 SQIVND (reference sequence). CDR3 sequence: CASSIVGGAAYEQYF.

The CDR3 reads CASSLASSGRAANEQFF. This chain links TRBV5-4 with TRBJ2-1; the D call from TCRdb, TRBD2, cannot be confirmed without DNA. The CDR3 length is 17 residues. The germline gives CDR1 SGHNT, CDR2 YYREEE (reference sequence).

The chain has TRBV6-1 and TRBJ2-7; lacking DNA, the TRBD1 call made by TCRdb goes unchecked. CDR1 MNHNS and CDR2 SASEGT come from the germline V gene. CDR3 length: 14 amino acids. CDR3 in amino acids: CASSEWDRAYEQYF.

Here the CDR3 reads CASSPRPLGPTPDTEAFF. The rearrangement joins TRBV18 to TRBJ1-1. This CDR3 is built from 18 residues. CDR1 is KGHSH, CDR2 LQKENI, per germline.

By frequency, this clonotype is medium-sized. The rearrangement joins TRBV27 to TRBJ2-1; TCRdb's D call of TRBD2 is untestable without DNA. This CDR3 region has 16 residues. The germline V gene has CDR1 MNHEY and CDR2 SMNVEV (reference sequence). This chain's CDR3 is CASSFQRVLSYNEQFF.

The genes are TRBV6-1 and TRBJ2-7; TCRdb gives TRBD2 as the D gene, but with no DNA this cannot be confirmed. The length of the CDR3 is 15 residues. Germline CDR1 MNHNS, CDR2 SASEGT. The CDR3 here is CASNQARVDGYEQYF.

CDR3 residues: CATSSGGASTNEKLFF. The chain combines TRBV15 with TRBJ1-4. This CDR3 spans 16 amino acids. Germline V gene lookup returns CDR1 LNHNV and CDR2 YYDKDF (reference sequence).

This clonotype is classed as large (0.1 to 1%) by frequency. The V gene is TRBV29-1, the J gene TRBJ2-3; there is no DNA to check the TCRdb D call of TRBD1. This CDR3 is 15 amino acids long. Germline CDR1 and CDR2: SQVTM and ANQGSEA. The CDR3 protein is CSVEHGGKSTDTQYF.

The chain recombines TRBV7-9 with TRBJ2-7; as DNA is missing, the TRBD1 call by TCRdb cannot be tested. The CDR3 is 11 residues long. Germline loops: CDR1 SEHNR, CDR2 FQNEAQ (reference sequence). This CDR3 is CASSSGTGKYF.

Considering frequency, this clonotype is medium-sized (0.01 to 0.1%). The chain carries TRBV11-1 and TRBJ1-1; TCRdb proposes TRBD1, but this gene call is untestable without DNA. The CDR3 is 13 amino acids. Per germline, CDR1 SGHAT and CDR2 FQDESV (reference sequence). The CDR3 loop reads CASSFQGQTEAFF.

The genes are TRBV12-3 or TRBV12-4 and TRBJ2-1; TCRdb picks TRBD1, but there is no DNA to check that call. This CDR3 has 16 amino acids. The CDR3 sequence: CASSPLGGIANNEQFF.